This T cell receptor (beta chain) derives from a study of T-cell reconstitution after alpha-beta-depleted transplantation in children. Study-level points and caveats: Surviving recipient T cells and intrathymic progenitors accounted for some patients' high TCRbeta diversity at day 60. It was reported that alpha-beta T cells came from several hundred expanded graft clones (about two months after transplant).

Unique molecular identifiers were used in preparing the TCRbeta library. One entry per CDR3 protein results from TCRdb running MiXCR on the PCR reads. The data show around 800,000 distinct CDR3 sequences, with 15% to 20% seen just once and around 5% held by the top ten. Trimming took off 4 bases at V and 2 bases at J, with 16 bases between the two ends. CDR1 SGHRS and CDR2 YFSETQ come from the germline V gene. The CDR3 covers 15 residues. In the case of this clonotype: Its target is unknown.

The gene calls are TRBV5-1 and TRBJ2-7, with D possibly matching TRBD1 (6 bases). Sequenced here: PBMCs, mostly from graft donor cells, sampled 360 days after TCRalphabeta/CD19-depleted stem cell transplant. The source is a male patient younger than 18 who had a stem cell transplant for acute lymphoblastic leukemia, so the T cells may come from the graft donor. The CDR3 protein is CASSPLNRDPYEQYF. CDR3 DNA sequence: TGCGCCAGCAGCCCCCTTAACAGGGACCCCTACGAGCAGTACTTC.